This T cell receptor (beta chain) was sequenced in a study of PD-1 blockade in classical Hodgkin lymphoma. This clone has just a few counts. No antigen is known for it. Brentuximab vedotin exposure varied among the patients, all of whom had relapsed after autologous stem cell transplantation. Findings of the study overall: Nivolumab initiated under 1 year post-ASCT led to patient exclusion.

Here immunoSEQ multiplex PCR was the method, and the copy in TCRdb shows in-frame clones only, minus some. The table lists approximately 89,000 clones, 65% to 85% of them singletons. This TCR was recovered from a human donor with classical Hodgkin lymphoma. Here the sequenced sample was peripheral blood mononuclear cells (PBMCs), taken at baseline.

The CDR3 loop is CASSDLVAFF. In DNA form, the CDR3 reads TGTGCCAGCAGTGACCTGGTAGCTTTCTTT. This rearrangement joins TRBV2 to TRBJ1-1; D unresolved. The CDR3 totals 10 residues. V was trimmed by 3 bases and J by 10 bases, leaving 6 bases between them. The germline V gene has CDR1 SNHLY and CDR2 FYNNEI.